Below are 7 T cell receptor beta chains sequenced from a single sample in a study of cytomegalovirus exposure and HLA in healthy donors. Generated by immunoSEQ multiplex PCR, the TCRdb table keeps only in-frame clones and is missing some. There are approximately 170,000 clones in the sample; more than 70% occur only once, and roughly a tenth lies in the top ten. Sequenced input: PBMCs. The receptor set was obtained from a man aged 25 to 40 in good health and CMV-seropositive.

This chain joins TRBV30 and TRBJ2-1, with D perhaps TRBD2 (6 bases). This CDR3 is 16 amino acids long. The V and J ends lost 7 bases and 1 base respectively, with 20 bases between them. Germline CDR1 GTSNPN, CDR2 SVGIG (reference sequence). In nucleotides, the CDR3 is TGTGCCTCTACGGGGTACGGGCGGGGTTCCTACAATGAGCAGTTCTTC. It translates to CASTGYGRGSYNEQFF.

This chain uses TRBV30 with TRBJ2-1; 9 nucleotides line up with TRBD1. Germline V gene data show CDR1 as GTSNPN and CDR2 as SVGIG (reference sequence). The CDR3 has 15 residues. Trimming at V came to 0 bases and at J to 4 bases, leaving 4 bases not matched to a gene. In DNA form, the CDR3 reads TGTGCCTGGAGTGTCCGGGACAGGGCTTACAATGAGCAGTTCTTC. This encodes CAWSVRDRAYNEQFF.

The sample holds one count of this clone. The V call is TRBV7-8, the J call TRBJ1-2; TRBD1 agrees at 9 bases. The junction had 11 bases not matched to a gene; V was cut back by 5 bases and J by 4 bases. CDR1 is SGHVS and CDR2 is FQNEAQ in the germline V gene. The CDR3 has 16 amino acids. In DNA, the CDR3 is TGTGCCAGCAGCACCCAGGGACAGGGTTCAAGCTATGGCTACACCTTC. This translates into CASSTQGQGSSYGYTF.

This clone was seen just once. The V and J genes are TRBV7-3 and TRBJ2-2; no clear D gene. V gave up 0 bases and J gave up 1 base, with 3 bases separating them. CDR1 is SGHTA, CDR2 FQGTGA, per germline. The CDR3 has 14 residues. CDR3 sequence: CASSLTVNTGELFF. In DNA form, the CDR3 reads TGTGCCAGCAGCTTAACCGTGAACACCGGGGAGCTGTTTTTT.

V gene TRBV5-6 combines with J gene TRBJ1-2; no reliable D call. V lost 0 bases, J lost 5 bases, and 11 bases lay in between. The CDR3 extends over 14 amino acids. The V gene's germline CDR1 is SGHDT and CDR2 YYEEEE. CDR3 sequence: CASSLDRLGYGYTF. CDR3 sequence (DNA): TGTGCCAGCAGCTTGGACAGACTAGGGTATGGCTACACCTTC. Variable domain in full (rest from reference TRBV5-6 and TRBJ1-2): DAGVTQSPTHLIKTRGQQVTLRCSPKSGHDTVSWYQQALGQGPQFIFQYYEEEERQRGNFPDRFSGHQFPNYSSELNVNALLLGDSALYLCASSLDRLGYGYTFGSGTRLTVV.

The CDR3, as DNA: TGTGCCGGGCGACCAGGGAACACTGAAGCTTTCTTT. Amino acid sequence: CAGRPGNTEAFF. The V call is TRBV7-9, the J call TRBJ1-1; D not resolved. Trimming cost V 11 bases and J 1 base, with 11 bases left between them. This CDR3 contains 12 residues. In germline, CDR1 is SEHNR, CDR2 FQNEAQ (reference sequence).

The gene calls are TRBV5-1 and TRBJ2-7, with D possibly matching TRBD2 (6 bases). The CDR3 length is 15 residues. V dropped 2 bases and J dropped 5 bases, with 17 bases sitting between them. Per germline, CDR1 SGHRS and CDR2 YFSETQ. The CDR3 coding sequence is TGCGCCAGCAGCTTTGGACAACTAGCCGGCCACGAGCAGTACTTC. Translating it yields CASSFGQLAGHEQYF.